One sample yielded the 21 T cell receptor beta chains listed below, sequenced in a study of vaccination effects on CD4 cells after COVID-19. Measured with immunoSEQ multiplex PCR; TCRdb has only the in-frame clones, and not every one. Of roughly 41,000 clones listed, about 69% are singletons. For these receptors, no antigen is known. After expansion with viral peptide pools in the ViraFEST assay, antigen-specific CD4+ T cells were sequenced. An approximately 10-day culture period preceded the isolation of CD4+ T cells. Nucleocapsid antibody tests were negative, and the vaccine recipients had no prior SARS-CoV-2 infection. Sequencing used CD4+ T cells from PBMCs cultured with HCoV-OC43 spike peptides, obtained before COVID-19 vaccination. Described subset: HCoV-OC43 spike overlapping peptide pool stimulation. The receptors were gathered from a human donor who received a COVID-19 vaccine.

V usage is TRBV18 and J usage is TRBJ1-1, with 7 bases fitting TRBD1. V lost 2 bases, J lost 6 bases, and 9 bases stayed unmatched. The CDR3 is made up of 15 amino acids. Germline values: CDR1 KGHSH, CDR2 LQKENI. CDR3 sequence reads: CASSPTSRGSPEAFF. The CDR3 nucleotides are TGTGCCAGCTCACCAACATCCAGGGGGTCTCCTGAAGCTTTCTTT.

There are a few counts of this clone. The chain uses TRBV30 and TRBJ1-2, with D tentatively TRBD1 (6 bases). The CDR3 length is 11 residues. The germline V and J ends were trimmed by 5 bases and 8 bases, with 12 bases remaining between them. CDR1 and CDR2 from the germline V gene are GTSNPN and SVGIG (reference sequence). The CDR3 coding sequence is TGTGCCTGGTTAACAGGGAACGGCTACACCTTC. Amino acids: CAWLTGNGYTF.

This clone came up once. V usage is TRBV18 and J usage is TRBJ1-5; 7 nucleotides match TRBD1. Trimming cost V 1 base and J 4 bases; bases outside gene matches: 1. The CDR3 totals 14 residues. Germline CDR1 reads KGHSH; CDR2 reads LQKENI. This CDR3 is CASSPRQGNQPQHF. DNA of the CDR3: TGTGCCAGCTCACCACGACAGGGTAATCAGCCCCAGCATTTT.

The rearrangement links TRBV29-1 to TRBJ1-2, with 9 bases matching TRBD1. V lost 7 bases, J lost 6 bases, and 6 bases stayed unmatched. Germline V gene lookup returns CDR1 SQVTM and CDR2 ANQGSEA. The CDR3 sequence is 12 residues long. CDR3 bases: TGCAGCGCCGCGGGACAGGGTGATGGCTACACCTTC. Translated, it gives CSAAGQGDGYTF.

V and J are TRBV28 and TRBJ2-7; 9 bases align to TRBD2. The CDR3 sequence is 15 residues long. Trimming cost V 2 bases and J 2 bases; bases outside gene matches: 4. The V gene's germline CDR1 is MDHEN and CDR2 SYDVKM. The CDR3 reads CASSLRLAGTYEQYF. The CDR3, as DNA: TGTGCCAGCAGTTTAAGGCTAGCGGGAACCTACGAGCAGTACTTC.

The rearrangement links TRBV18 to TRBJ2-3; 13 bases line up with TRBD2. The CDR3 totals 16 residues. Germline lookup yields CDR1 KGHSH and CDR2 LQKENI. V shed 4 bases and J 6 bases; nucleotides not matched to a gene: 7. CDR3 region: CASSQRLAGGQDTQYF. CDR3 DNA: TGTGCCAGCTCACAAAGACTAGCGGGGGGTCAGGATACGCAGTATTTT.

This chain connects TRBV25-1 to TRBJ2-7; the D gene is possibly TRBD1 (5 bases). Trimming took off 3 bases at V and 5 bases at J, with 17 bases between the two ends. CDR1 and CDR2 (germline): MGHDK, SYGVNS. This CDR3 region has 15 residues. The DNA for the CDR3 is TGTGCCAGCAGTGACATGGGGCGCGTCTGGGACGAGCAGTACTTC. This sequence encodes CASSDMGRVWDEQYF.

The CDR3 sequence: CASRGLAGVGEQFF. For the CDR3, the DNA is TGTGCCAGTAGGGGACTAGCGGGAGTGGGTGAGCAGTTCTTC. The V gene is TRBV19, the J gene TRBJ2-1; 14 nucleotides match TRBD2. CDR1 and CDR2 from the germline V gene are LNHDA and SQIVND (reference sequence). V trimming: 6 bases; J trimming: 9 bases; junction bases outside the gene matches: 4. The CDR3 covers 14 residues. The variable domain in full, completed from reference TRBV19 and TRBJ2-1, reads DGGITQSPKYLFRKEGQNVTLSCEQNLNHDAMYWYRQDPGQGLRLIYYSQIVNDFQKGDIAEGYSVSREKKESFPLTVTSAQKNPTAFYLCASRGLAGVGEQFFGPGTRLTVL.

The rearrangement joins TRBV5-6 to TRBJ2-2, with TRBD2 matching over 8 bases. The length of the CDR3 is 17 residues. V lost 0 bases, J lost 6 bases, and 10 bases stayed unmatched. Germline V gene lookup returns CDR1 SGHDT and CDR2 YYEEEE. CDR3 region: CASSLDQTSGGAGELFF. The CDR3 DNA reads TGTGCCAGCAGCTTGGACCAAACTAGCGGCGGGGCCGGGGAGCTGTTTTTT.

Written as DNA, the CDR3 is TGTGCCAGTAGTAAACAGGGGTTAAGCAGTGAAAAACTGTTTTTT. Protein product: CASSKQGLSSEKLFF. The rearrangement uses TRBV19 and TRBJ1-4; TRBD1 matches at 7 bases. CDR3 length: 15 residues. Losses at the gene ends were 4 bases for V and 7 bases for J; bases not matched to a gene: 9. Germline V gene data show CDR1 as LNHDA and CDR2 as SQIVND (reference sequence).

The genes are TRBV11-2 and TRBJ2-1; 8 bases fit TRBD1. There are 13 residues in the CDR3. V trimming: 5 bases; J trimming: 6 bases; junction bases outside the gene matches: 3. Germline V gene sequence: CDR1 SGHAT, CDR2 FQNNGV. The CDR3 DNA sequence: TGTGCCAGCAGCAGACAGGGGACCAATGAGCAGTTCTTC. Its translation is CASSRQGTNEQFF.

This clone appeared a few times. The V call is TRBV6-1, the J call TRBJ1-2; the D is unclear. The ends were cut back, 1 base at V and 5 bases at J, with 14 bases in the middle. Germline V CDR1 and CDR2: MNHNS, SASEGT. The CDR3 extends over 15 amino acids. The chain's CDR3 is CASSEDGDPLYGYTF. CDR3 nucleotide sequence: TGTGCCAGCAGTGAAGACGGCGATCCCCTATATGGCTACACCTTC.

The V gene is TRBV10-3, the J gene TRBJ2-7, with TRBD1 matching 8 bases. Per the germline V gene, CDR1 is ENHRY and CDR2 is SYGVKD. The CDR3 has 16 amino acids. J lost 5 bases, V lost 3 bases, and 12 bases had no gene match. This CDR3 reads CAISDPRTGSVHEQYF. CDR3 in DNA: TGTGCCATCAGTGACCCGAGGACAGGGTCCGTCCACGAGCAGTACTTC.

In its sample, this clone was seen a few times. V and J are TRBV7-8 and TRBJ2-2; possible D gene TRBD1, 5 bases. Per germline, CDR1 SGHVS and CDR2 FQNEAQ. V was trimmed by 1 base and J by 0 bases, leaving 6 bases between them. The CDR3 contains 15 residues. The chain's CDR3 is CASSLVTANTGELFF. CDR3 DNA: TGTGCCAGCAGCTTAGTGACAGCGAACACCGGGGAGCTGTTTTTT.

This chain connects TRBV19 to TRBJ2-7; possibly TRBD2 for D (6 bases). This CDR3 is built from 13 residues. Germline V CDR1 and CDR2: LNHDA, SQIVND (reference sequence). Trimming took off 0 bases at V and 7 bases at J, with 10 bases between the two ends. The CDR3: CASSIDRRGEQYF. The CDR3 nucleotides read TGTGCCAGTAGTATAGATAGGCGGGGAGAGCAGTACTTC.

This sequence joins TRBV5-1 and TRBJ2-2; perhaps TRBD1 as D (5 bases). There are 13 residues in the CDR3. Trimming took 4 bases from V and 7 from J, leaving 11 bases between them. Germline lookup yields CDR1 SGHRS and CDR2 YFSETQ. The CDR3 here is CASSTDSRGELFF. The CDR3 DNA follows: TGCGCCAGCAGCACCGACAGCCGCGGGGAGCTGTTTTTT.

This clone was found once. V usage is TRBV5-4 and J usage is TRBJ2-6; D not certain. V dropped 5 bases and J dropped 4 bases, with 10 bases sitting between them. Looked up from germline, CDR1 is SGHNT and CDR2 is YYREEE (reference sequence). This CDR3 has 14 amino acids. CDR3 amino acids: CASRFSSGANVLTF. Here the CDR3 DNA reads TGTGCCAGCAGGTTTAGTTCCGGGGCCAACGTCCTGACTTTC.

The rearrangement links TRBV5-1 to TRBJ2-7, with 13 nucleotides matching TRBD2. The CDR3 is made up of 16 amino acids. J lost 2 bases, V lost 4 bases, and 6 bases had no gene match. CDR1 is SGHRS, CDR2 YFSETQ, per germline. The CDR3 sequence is CASSARTSGSTYEQYF. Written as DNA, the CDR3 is TGCGCCAGCAGCGCCAGGACTAGCGGGAGTACCTACGAGCAGTACTTC.

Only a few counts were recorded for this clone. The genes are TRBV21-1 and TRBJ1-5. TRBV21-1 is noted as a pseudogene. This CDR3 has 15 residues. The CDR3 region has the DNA TGTGCCAGCAGCAGCCGTTGTCCGAATTATCAGCCCCAGCATTTT. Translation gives CASSSRCPNYQPQHF.

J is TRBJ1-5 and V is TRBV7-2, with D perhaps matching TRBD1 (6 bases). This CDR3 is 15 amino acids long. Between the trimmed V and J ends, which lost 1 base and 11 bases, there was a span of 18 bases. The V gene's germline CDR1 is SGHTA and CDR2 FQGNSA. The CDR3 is CASSLVGGGKFSQHF. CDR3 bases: TGTGCCAGCAGCTTAGTGGGGGGCGGCAAGTTTTCCCAGCATTTT.

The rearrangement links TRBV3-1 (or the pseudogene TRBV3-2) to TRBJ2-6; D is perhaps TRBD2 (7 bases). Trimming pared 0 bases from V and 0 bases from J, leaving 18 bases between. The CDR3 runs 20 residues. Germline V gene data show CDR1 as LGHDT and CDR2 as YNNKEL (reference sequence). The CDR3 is CASSQDWGGLSISGANVLTF. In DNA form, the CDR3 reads TGTGCCAGCAGCCAAGACTGGGGGGGCCTGTCCATCTCTGGGGCCAACGTCCTGACTTTC.